These 18 T cell receptor beta chains came from one sample sequenced in a study of beta chain features in type 1 diabetes. Expressed TCRB transcripts got sequenced, as all isolated RNA was reverse transcribed. Sequencing was performed with immunoSEQ multiplex PCR; in TCRdb, only in-frame clones are kept and a portion is missing. Counted here are about 270,000 clones, 14% occurring once; the ten biggest clones make up more than 0.02%. The source material was naive CD4+ T cells from blood. The source is a woman aged 40 to 49 in good health.

V is TRBV7-2 and J is TRBJ2-2; 7 nucleotides line up with TRBD1. CDR1 is SGHTA and CDR2 is FQGNSA in the germline V gene. The CDR3 covers 17 residues. The V gene end was trimmed by 5 bases and the J gene end by 7 bases; junction bases not matched to a gene: 16. CDR3 DNA sequence: TGTGCCAGCAGCCCTCCGAGGGGCAAAGGGGGCCTCGGGGAGCTGTTTTTT. This sequence encodes CASSPPRGKGGLGELFF.

Details on this clone: The same CDR3 arises from other DNA sequences in this sample as well. V gene TRBV5-1 combines with J gene TRBJ2-3; D is perhaps TRBD1 (5 bases). The CDR3 is 14 residues long. CDR1 and CDR2 (germline): SGHRS, YFSETQ. The V and J ends lost 2 bases and 2 bases respectively, with 9 bases between them. CDR3 nucleotide sequence: TGCGCCAGCAGCTTAGGACAAGCCACAGATACGCAGTATTTT. This translates into CASSLGQATDTQYF. The variable domain in full, completed from reference TRBV5-1 and TRBJ2-3, reads KAGVTQTPRYLIKTRGQQVTLSCSPISGHRSVSWYQQTPGQGLQFLFEYFSETQRNKGNFPGRFSGRQFSNSRSEMNVSTLELGDSALYLCASSLGQATDTQYFGPGTRLTVL.

This clone was found a few times. The chain carries TRBV19 and TRBJ2-5; 9 bases agree with TRBD1. The germline V gene has CDR1 LNHDA and CDR2 SQIVND (reference sequence). The CDR3 is made up of 15 amino acids. The trim removed 1 base at V and 5 bases at J, leaving 5 bases unmatched. CDR3 region: CASSIVTGGRETQYF. CDR3 nucleotides: TGTGCCAGTAGTATAGTAACAGGGGGCAGGGAGACCCAGTACTTC.

This clone appeared a few times. This CDR3 is CASSEWTENIQYF. CDR3 nucleotides: TGTGCCAGCAGTGAATGGACAGAAAACATTCAGTACTTC. V and J are TRBV6-1 and TRBJ2-4, with D maybe TRBD1 (6 bases). Germline values: CDR1 MNHNS, CDR2 SASEGT. This CDR3 has 13 amino acids. Trimming cost V 2 bases and J 5 bases, with 7 bases left between them.

The chain is built from TRBV9 and TRBJ2-7; TRBD2 matches at 7 bases. The V and J ends lost 0 bases and 6 bases, in that order; junction bases with no gene match: 12. The CDR3 covers 16 residues. Germline V gene data show CDR1 as SGDLS and CDR2 as YYNGEE. The CDR3 sequence: CASSVGVGDYASEQYF. The CDR3 DNA follows: TGTGCCAGCAGCGTAGGAGTTGGGGACTATGCCTCCGAGCAGTACTTC.

This clone was observed a handful of times. This rearrangement joins TRBV9 to TRBJ1-2, with a weak D call TRBD1 (5 bases). V was pared by 0 bases and J by 7 bases, with 10 bases between. This CDR3 is 13 amino acids long. Germline CDR1 and CDR2: SGDLS and YYNGEE. CDR3 in amino acids: CASSVVGAGGYTF. The CDR3 DNA sequence: TGTGCCAGCAGCGTAGTAGGGGCTGGTGGCTACACCTTC.

The CDR3 sequence: CAISERTEYEQYF. The CDR3 region has the DNA TGTGCCATCAGTGAAAGAACAGAATACGAGCAGTACTTC. The chain joins TRBV10-3 to TRBJ2-7; D unresolved. The CDR3 totals 13 residues. Germline V lookup: CDR1 ENHRY, CDR2 SYGVKD. Trimming stripped 3 bases from V and 4 bases from J, with 10 bases between.

The CDR3 reads CASSSRQGSTMTDTQYF. CDR3 sequence (DNA): TGCGCCAGCAGCTCCCGACAGGGGTCGACGATGACAGATACGCAGTATTTT. V gene TRBV5-1 combines with J gene TRBJ2-3, with TRBD1 matching over 8 bases. There are 17 residues in the CDR3. V trimming: 3 bases; J trimming: 3 bases; junction bases outside the gene matches: 12. Germline loops: CDR1 SGHRS, CDR2 YFSETQ. Variable domain in full (rest from reference TRBV5-1 and TRBJ2-3): KAGVTQTPRYLIKTRGQQVTLSCSPISGHRSVSWYQQTPGQGLQFLFEYFSETQRNKGNFPGRFSGRQFSNSRSEMNVSTLELGDSALYLCASSSRQGSTMTDTQYFGPGTRLTVL.

V usage is TRBV4-1 and J usage is TRBJ1-2; unclear D gene. V was shortened by 1 base and J by 0 bases, with 9 bases between the two germline ends. The germline CDR1 and CDR2 sequences are MGHRA and YSYEKL. The CDR3 is 15 amino acids. The CDR3 spells CASSQAPGPNYGYTF. CDR3 nucleotide sequence: TGCGCCAGCAGCCAAGCCCCAGGCCCTAACTATGGCTACACCTTC.

The chain uses TRBV18 and TRBJ2-7; D unclear. With 3 bases removed from V and 4 bases from J, the gap between germline ends came to 10 bases. This CDR3 is built from 13 residues. The germline CDR1 and CDR2 sequences are KGHSH and LQKENI. Here the CDR3 reads CASSPRIEYEQYF. The CDR3 DNA is TGTGCCAGCTCACCCAGGATAGAGTACGAGCAGTACTTC.

The V gene is TRBV2, the J gene TRBJ2-5; TRBD1 matches at 7 bases. The CDR3 has 14 residues. Germline CDR1 SNHLY, CDR2 FYNNEI. V was clipped by 5 bases and J by 4 bases; unmatched bases: 7. As DNA, the CDR3 is TGTGCCAGCAGTACCGCCAGGGGGAGAGAGACCCAGTACTTC. This codes for CASSTARGRETQYF.

The sample holds a few counts of this clone. This chain links TRBV2 with TRBJ2-5; 7 positions agree with TRBD1. Looked up from germline, CDR1 is SNHLY and CDR2 is FYNNEI. The junction had 10 bases not matched to a gene; V was cut back by 8 bases and J by 7 bases. This CDR3 comprises 13 residues. The CDR3 bases are TGTGCCAGCCGTAACAGGGGCGGTATGACCCAGTACTTC. As protein: CASRNRGGMTQYF.

The chain recombines TRBV5-1 with TRBJ1-1, with D perhaps matching TRBD1 (5 bases). Per germline, CDR1 SGHRS and CDR2 YFSETQ. There are 15 residues in the CDR3. Between the trimmed V and J ends, which lost 0 bases and 6 bases, there was a span of 15 bases. The CDR3 nucleotides read TGCGCCAGCAGCTTGGCGGCGGATCGGGGGTCTGAAGCTTTCTTT. Its protein is CASSLAADRGSEAFF.

V gene TRBV11-3 combines with J gene TRBJ2-5; 7 bases match TRBD2. Looked up from germline, CDR1 is SGHNT and CDR2 is YENEEA. V lost 2 bases, J lost 3 bases, and 3 bases stayed unmatched. The CDR3 is 14 residues long. The CDR3 sequence: CASSLWGGEETQYF. The CDR3 region has the DNA TGTGCCAGCAGCTTATGGGGGGGGGAAGAGACCCAGTACTTC.

The table lists this clone with a few counts. The rearrangement uses TRBV6-5 and TRBJ2-3, with 9 bases lining up with TRBD2. The V and J ends lost 7 bases and 4 bases, in that order; junction bases with no gene match: 9. This CDR3 is 15 amino acids long. Germline CDR1 is MNHEY and CDR2 is SVGAGI. Here the CDR3 DNA reads TGTGCCAGCACCAGGACTAGCGCTTTAGCAGATACGCAGTATTTT. Protein product: CASTRTSALADTQYF.

V and J are TRBV6-5 and TRBJ1-5; 7 nucleotides line up with TRBD1. In germline, CDR1 is MNHEY, CDR2 SVGAGI. The CDR3 consists of 15 residues. V trimming: 0 bases; J trimming: 3 bases; junction bases outside the gene matches: 2. CDR3: CASSYSGQVNQPQHF. The DNA of the CDR3 is TGTGCCAGCAGTTACTCCGGACAGGTCAATCAGCCCCAGCATTTT.

The chain employs TRBV27 and TRBJ1-6, with TRBD1 matching 11 bases. This CDR3 is built from 13 residues. Germline V CDR1 and CDR2: MNHEY, SMNVEV (reference sequence). The V gene end was trimmed by 6 bases and the J gene end by 10 bases; junction bases not matched to a gene: 2. The CDR3 reads CASRDRGQSPLHF. In DNA form, the CDR3 reads TGTGCCAGCAGGGACAGGGGGCAGTCACCCCTCCACTTT.

This clone is a singleton in its sample. The chain carries TRBV10-1 and TRBJ1-6; D not certain. This CDR3 has 14 amino acids. CDR1 WNHNN and CDR2 SYGVQD come from the germline V gene (reference sequence). Trimming stripped 3 bases from V and 5 bases from J, with 8 bases between. The CDR3 nucleotides are TGCGCCAGCAGTGACGGGCGGGATAATTCACCCCTCCACTTT. Its translation: CASSDGRDNSPLHF.